This T cell receptor beta chain was observed in a study of OX40 agonist ivuxolimab in advanced cancers. Measured with immunoSEQ multiplex PCR; TCRdb has only the in-frame clones, and not every one. The table includes 67,000 or so clones, roughly 90% detected once. Overall study findings and caveats: Clonal expansion by week 6 occurred in CD4+ and CD8+ blood T cells (at 0.1 to 3.0 mg/kg).

Of note for this clone: The antigen is undetermined.

CDR3 size: 12 residues. Germline V lookup: CDR1 SNHLY, CDR2 FYNNEI. Trimming removed 6 bases from V and 5 bases from J, with 10 bases in between. Autoimmune disease history or systemic immunosuppression barred patients. The clonotype originates from an adult with an advanced solid tumor such as melanoma, head and neck, liver or kidney cancer. The input for sequencing was CD4+ or CD8+ T cells sorted from blood, taken in a trial of the OX40 agonist ivuxolimab. The chain couples TRBV2 to TRBJ1-1; D possibly corresponds to TRBD1 (6 bases). CDR3 sequence (DNA): TGTGCCAGCAGCGTTGACAGGACTGAAGCTTTCTTT. Amino acid sequence: CASSVDRTEAFF.